In this sample, the clone carrying this TCR beta chain turned up many times. What it binds is not known. The data were obtained in a study of response to subunit inactivated influenza vaccine. Study findings and constraints: Each seasonal influenza vaccination recruits few new T cells, the authors suggested.

CDR3 length: 13 amino acids. The V and J ends lost 7 bases and 6 bases, in that order; junction bases with no gene match: 4. Germline V gene data show CDR1 as MNHEY and CDR2 as SMNVEV (reference sequence). TCRdb re-called the RT-PCR reads through MiXCR, storing one row per CDR3 protein. The data contain 500,000 to 550,000 distinct CDR3 sequences, around 7.9% of them singletons. The J gene is TRBJ2-2, the V gene TRBV27; TRBD1 matches 8 bases. Sequencing used PBMCs from blood, obtained less than 30 months after vaccination. The receptor was isolated from a man aged 45 to 75 who received an inactivated influenza vaccine. In nucleotides, the CDR3 is TGTGCCAGCAAAGTACAGGGGGCCGGGGAGCTGTTTTTT. It codes for CASKVQGAGELFF.